Below, one T cell receptor beta chain is given with its context. Its specificity is not known. The data were taken from a study of T-cell memory formation after mild COVID-19. Study-level findings and limits: Day 37-peaking second-wave clones had unconfirmed SARS-CoV-2 specificity. Within pre-infection memory, some responding clones were found, suggesting cross-reactive memory joined.

cDNA libraries for TCR alpha and TCR beta, carrying sample barcodes and UMIs, came from 5'RACE with constant-segment primers. TCRdb re-derived calls from the 5' RACE reads in MiXCR, one entry per CDR3 protein. The sample lists approximately 350,000 distinct CDR3 sequences, approximately 12% seen once, with around 21% in the top ten. The V gene lost 6 bases and the J gene lost 6 bases, with 13 bases spanning the gap. This CDR3 spans 13 amino acids. Germline lookup yields CDR1 SGHAT and CDR2 FQNNGV. The origin of this receptor is a man between 18 and 35 years old who had mild COVID-19 (a few samples of this study predate the infection). Cell type and time point are not known. Sequenced material: PBMCs or a T cell subset sorted from them (not recorded which). The gene calls are TRBV11-2 and TRBJ2-3, with D hard to call. CDR3 region: CASSLALSDTQYF. CDR3 in DNA: TGTGCCAGCAGTTTGGCTTTATCCGATACGCAGTATTTT.